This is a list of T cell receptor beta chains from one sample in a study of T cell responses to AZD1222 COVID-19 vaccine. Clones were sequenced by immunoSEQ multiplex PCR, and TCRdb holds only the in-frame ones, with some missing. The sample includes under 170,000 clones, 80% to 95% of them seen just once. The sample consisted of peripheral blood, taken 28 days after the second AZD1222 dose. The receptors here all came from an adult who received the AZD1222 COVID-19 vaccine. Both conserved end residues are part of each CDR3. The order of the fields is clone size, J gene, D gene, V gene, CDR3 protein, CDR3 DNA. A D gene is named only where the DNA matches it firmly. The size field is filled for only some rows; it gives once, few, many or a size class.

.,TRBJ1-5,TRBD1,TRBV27,CASSPDRGRQPQHF,TGTGCCAGCAGTCCCGACAGGGGTCGCCAGCCCCAGCATTTT
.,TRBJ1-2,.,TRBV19,CASSIYGQTNDYGYTF,TGTGCCAGTAGTATATATGGACAAACGAATGACTATGGCTACACCTTC
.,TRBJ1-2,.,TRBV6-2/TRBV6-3,CASSLEGDNYGYTF,TGTGCCAGCAGTTTAGAGGGGGATAACTATGGCTACACCTTC
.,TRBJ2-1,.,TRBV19,CASSIDPRFRQFF,TGTGCCAGTAGTATAGATCCCAGGTTCCGGCAGTTCTTC
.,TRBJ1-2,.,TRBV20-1,CSASRAAGSNYGYTF,TGCAGTGCTAGTCGGGCGGCAGGATCTAACTATGGCTACACCTTC
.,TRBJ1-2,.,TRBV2,CATLDRVYGYTF,TGTGCCACCCTGGACAGAGTCTATGGCTACACCTTC
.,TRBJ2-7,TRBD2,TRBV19,CASSMGLASYEQYF,TGTGCCAGTAGTATGGGACTAGCATCCTACGAGCAGTACTTC
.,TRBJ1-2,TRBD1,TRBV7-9,CASSLGQANYGYTF,TGTGCCAGCAGCTTGGGACAGGCTAACTATGGCTACACCTTC
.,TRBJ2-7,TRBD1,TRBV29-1,CSVSGTGGSYEQYF,TGCAGCGTTTCGGGGACAGGGGGCTCCTACGAGCAGTACTTC
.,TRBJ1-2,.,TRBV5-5,CASSLQVLDGYTF,TGTGCCAGCAGCCTTCAGGTTTTAGATGGCTACACCTTC
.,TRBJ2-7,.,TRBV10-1,CASSSGLYEQYF,TGCGCCAGCAGTAGCGGGCTGTACGAGCAGTACTTC
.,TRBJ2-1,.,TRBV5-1,CASSSTYNEQFF,TGCGCCAGCAGCTCAACATACAATGAGCAGTTCTTC
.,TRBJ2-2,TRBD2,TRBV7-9,CASSSYTGTTYTGELFF,TGTGCCAGCAGCTCGTACACCGGGACTACGTATACCGGGGAGCTGTTTTTT
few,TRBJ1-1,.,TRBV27,CASKETRGDTEAFF,TGTGCCAGCAAGGAGACTCGGGGGGACACTGAAGCTTTCTTT
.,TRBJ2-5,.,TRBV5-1,CASSLSGRETQYF,TGCGCCAGCAGCTTGAGCGGGCGGGAGACCCAGTACTTC
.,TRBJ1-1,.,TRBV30,CAWTEVKVEAFF,TGTGCCTGGACGGAAGTGAAGGTTGAAGCTTTCTTT
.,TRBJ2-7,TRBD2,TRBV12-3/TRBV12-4,CASSLSGKDEQYF,TGTGCCAGCAGTTTAAGCGGGAAAGACGAGCAGTACTTC
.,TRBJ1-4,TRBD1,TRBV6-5,CASRATGGNEKLFF,TGTGCCAGCAGGGCGACAGGGGGTAATGAAAAACTGTTTTTT
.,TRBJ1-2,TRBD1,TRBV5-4,CASSLTRGEGYTF,TGTGCCAGCAGCTTGACCAGGGGGGAGGGCTACACCTTC
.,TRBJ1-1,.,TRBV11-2,CASSFLRMNTEAFF,TGTGCCAGCAGCTTTTTACGGATGAACACTGAAGCTTTCTTT
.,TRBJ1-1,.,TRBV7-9,CASSGTEAFF,TGTGCCAGCAGCGGGACTGAAGCTTTCTTT
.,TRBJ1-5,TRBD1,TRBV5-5,CASSLTGGGYVSNQPQHF,TGTGCCAGCAGCTTGACAGGGGGCGGATATGTAAGCAATCAGCCCCAGCATTTT
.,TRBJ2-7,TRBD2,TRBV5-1,CASSLVGTSGSEQYF,TGCGCCAGCAGCTTAGTTGGGACTAGCGGGAGCGAGCAGTACTTC
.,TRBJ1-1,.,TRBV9,CASSPRQNTEAFF,TGTGCCAGCAGCCCCCGACAGAACACTGAAGCTTTCTTT
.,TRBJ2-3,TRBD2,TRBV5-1,CASSLARTSGTVDTQYF,TGCGCCAGCAGCTTGGCCCGGACTAGCGGGACGGTAGATACGCAGTATTTT
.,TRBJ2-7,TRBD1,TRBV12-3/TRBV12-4,CASSWDRGNEQYF,TGTGCCAGCAGTTGGGACAGGGGTAACGAGCAGTACTTC
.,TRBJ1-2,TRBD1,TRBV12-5,CASGQGALGYTF,TGTGCTAGTGGTCAGGGGGCGCTGGGCTACACCTTC
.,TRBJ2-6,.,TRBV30,CARSRSGANVLTF,TGTGCGAGGTCCCGCTCTGGGGCCAACGTCCTGACTTTC
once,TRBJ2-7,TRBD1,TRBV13,CASSIISRDSRNYEQYF,TGTGCCAGCAGCATAATCTCCCGGGACAGTCGAAACTACGAGCAGTACTTC
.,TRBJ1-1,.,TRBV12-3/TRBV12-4,CASRPAGSGAFF,TGTGCCAGCAGGCCAGCGGGGTCTGGAGCTTTCTTT
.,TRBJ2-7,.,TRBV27,CASSRYEQYF,TGTGCCAGCAGTCGCTACGAGCAGTACTTC
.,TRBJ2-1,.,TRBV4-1,CASSQDSPVGNEQFF,TGCGCCAGCAGCCAAGATTCCCCAGTGGGCAATGAGCAGTTCTTC
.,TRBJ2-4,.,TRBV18,CASSPLGPGPQNIQYF,TGTGCCAGCTCACCGTTGGGCCCCGGGCCCCAAAACATTCAGTACTTC
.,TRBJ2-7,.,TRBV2,CASIYPRPRSPGSEQYF,TGTGCCAGCATCTACCCCCGTCCCCGATCCCCAGGTTCCGAGCAGTACTTC
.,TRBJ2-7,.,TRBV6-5,CASSTTTPYEQYF,TGTGCCAGCAGTACCACTACCCCCTACGAGCAGTACTTC
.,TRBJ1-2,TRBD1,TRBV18,CASSPDRGSGYTF,TGTGCCAGCTCACCTGACAGGGGGAGTGGCTACACCTTC
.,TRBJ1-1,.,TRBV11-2,CASSLGGRFEAFF,TGTGCCAGCAGCTTAGGCGGACGGTTTGAAGCTTTCTTT
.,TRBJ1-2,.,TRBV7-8,CASSLGGGGGYTF,TGTGCCAGCAGCTTAGGAGGAGGGGGTGGCTACACCTTC
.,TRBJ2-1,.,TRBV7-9,CASSLDREDEQFF,TGTGCCAGCAGCTTAGACAGGGAGGATGAGCAGTTCTTC
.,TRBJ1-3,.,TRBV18,CASSPLQQLSGNTIYF,TGTGCCAGCTCACCTCTGCAACAGCTCTCTGGAAACACCATATATTTT
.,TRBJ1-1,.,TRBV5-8,CASSLRQMNTEAFF,TGTGCCAGCAGCTTGCGGCAGATGAACACTGAAGCTTTCTTT
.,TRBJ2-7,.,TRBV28,CASSRVGDSYEQYF,TGTGCCAGCAGCCGAGTAGGAGACTCCTACGAGCAGTACTTC